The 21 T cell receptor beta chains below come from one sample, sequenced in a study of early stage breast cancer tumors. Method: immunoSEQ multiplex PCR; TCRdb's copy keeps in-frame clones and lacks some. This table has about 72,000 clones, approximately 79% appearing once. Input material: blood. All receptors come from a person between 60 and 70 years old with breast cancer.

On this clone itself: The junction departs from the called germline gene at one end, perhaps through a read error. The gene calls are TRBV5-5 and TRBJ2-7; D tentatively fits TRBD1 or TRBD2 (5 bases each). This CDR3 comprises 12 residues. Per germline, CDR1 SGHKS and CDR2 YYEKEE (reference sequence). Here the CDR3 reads CASSLGGDLPFF. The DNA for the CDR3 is TGTGCCAGCAGCTTGGGAGGGGACCTTCCCTTCTTC.

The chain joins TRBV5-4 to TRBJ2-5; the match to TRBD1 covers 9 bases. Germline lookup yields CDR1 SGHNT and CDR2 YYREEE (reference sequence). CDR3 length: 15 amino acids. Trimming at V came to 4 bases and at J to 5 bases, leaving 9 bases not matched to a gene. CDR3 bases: TGTGCCAGCAGCCATAACAGGGGGCGGGGGGAGACCCAGTACTTC. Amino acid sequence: CASSHNRGRGETQYF.

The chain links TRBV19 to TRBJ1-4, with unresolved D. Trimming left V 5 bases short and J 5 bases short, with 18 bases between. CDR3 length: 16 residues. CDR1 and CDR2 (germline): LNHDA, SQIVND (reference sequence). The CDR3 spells CASSPSRALMNEKLFF. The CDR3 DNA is TGTGCCAGTAGTCCCAGCCGGGCATTAATGAATGAAAAACTGTTTTTT. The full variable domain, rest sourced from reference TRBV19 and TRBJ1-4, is DGGITQSPKYLFRKEGQNVTLSCEQNLNHDAMYWYRQDPGQGLRLIYYSQIVNDFQKGDIAEGYSVSREKKESFPLTVTSAQKNPTAFYLCASSPSRALMNEKLFFGSGTQLSVL.

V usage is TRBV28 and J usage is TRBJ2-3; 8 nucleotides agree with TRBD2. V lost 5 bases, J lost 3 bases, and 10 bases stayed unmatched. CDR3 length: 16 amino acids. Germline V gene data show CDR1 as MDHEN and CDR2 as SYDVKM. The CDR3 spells CASSPPGGGMTDTQYF. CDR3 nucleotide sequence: TGTGCCAGCAGTCCTCCAGGCGGGGGGATGACAGATACGCAGTATTTT.

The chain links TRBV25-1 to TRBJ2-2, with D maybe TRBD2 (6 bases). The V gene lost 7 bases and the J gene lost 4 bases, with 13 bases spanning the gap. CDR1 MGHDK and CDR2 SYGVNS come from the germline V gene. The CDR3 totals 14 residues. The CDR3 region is CASTRDFPTGELFF. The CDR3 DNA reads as TGTGCCAGCACAAGGGACTTTCCCACCGGGGAGCTGTTTTTT.

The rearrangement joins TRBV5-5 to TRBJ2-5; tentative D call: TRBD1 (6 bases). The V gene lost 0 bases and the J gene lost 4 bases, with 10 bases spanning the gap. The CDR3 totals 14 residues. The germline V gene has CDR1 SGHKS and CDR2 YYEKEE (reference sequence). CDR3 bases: TGTGCCAGCAGCTTGGAGCTGGGGGCAGAGACCCAGTACTTC. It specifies CASSLELGAETQYF.

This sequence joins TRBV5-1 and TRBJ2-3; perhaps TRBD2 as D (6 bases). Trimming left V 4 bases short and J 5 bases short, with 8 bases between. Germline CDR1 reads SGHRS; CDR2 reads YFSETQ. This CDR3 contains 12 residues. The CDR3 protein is CASSPGGDTQYF. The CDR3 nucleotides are TGCGCCAGCAGCCCCGGGGGAGATACGCAGTATTTT.

DNA of the CDR3: TGTGCCAGCAGCGCCTCCTCTGGGAATGAGCAGTTCTTC. This gives the protein CASSASSGNEQFF. The rearrangement joins TRBV9 to TRBJ2-1; no reliable D call. The germline gives CDR1 SGDLS, CDR2 YYNGEE. V was pared by 3 bases and J by 7 bases, with 11 bases between. This CDR3 spans 13 amino acids.

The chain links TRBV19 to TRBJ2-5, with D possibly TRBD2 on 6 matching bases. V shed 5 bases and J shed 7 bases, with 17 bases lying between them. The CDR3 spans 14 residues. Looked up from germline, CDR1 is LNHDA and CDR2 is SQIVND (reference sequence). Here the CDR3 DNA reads TGTGCCAGTAGTGCGACTAGAGGAGAAGGGACCCAGTACTTC. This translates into CASSATRGEGTQYF.

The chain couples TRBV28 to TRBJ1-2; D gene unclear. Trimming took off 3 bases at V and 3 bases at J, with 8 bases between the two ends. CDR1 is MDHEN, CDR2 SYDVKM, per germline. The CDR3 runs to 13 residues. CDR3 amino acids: CASSLPADYGYTF. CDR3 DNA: TGTGCCAGCAGTTTGCCGGCTGACTATGGCTACACCTTC.

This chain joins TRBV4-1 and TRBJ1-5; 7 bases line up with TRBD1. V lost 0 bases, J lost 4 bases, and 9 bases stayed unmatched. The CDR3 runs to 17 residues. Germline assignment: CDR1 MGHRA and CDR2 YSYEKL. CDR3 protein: CASSQDPPQGVNQPQHF. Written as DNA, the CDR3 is TGCGCCAGCAGCCAAGATCCCCCCCAGGGGGTTAATCAGCCCCAGCATTTT.

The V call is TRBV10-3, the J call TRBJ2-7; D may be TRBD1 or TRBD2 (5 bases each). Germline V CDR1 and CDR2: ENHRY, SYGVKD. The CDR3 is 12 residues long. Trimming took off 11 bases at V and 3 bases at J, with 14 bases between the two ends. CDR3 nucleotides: TGTGCCCATTCCGGGACGGACTACGAGCAGTACTTC. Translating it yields CAHSGTDYEQYF.

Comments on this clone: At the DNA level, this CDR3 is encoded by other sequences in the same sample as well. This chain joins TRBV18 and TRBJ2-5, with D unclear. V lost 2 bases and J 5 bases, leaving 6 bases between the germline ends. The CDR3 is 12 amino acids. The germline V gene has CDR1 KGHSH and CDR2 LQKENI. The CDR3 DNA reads TGTGCCAGCTCACCAAGGGCGGAGACCCAGTACTTC. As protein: CASSPRAETQYF. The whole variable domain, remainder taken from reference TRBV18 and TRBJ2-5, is NAGVMQNPRHLVRRRGQEARLRCSPMKGHSHVYWYRQLPEEGLKFMVYLQKENIIDESGMPKERFSAEFPKEGPSILRIQQVVRGDSAAYFCASSPRAETQYFGPGTRLLVL.

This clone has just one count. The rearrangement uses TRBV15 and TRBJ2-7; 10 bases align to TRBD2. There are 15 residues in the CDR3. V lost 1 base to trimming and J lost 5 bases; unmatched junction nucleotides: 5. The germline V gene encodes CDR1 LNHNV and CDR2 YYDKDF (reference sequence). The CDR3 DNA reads TGTGCCACCAGCAGAGGTCTAGCGGGAGCCAACGAGCAGTACTTC. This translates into CATSRGLAGANEQYF.

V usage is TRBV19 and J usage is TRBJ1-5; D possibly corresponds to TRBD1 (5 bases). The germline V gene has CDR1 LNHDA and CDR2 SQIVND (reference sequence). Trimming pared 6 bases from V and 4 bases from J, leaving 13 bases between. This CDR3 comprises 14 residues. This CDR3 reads CASRATGGNQPQHF. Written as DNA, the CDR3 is TGTGCCAGTAGGGCGACGGGGGGAAATCAGCCCCAGCATTTT. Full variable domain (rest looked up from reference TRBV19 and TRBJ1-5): DGGITQSPKYLFRKEGQNVTLSCEQNLNHDAMYWYRQDPGQGLRLIYYSQIVNDFQKGDIAEGYSVSREKKESFPLTVTSAQKNPTAFYLCASRATGGNQPQHFGDGTRLSIL.

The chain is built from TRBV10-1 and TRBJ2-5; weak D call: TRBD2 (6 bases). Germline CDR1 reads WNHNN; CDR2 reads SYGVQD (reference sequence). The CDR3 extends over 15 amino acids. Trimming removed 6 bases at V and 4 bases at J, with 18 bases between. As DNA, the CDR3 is TGCGCCAGCAGCGCCGGCCGGGGGAGGAGAGAGACCCAGTACTTC. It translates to CASSAGRGRRETQYF.

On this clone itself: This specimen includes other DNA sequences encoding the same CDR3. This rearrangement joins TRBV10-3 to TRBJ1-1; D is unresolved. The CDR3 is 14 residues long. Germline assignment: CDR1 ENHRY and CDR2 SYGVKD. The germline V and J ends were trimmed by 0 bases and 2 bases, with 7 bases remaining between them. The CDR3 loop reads CAISESRGNTEAFF. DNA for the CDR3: TGTGCCATCAGTGAGTCACGGGGAAACACTGAAGCTTTCTTT.

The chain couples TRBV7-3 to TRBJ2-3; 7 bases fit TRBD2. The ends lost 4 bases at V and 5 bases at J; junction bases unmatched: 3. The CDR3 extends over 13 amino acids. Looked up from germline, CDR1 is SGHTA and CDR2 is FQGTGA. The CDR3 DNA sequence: TGTGCCAGCAGCTCCCGGACTAGAGATACGCAGTATTTT. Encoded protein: CASSSRTRDTQYF.

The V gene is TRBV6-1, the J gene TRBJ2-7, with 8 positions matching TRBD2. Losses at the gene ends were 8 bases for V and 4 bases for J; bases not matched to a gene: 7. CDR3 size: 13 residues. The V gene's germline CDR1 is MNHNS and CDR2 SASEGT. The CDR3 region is CASDRGGQYEQYF. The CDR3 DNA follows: TGTGCCAGCGACCGGGGGGGGCAGTACGAGCAGTACTTC.

CDR3 amino acids: CASSSPRLAGGREQYF. CDR3 DNA: TGTGCCAGCAGTTCGCCCCGACTAGCGGGAGGACGAGAGCAGTACTTC. The chain links TRBV27 to TRBJ2-7; 13 bases are a match to TRBD2. V gave up 4 bases and J gave up 7 bases; unmatched junction bases: 10. The CDR3 sequence is 16 residues long. Germline V gene data show CDR1 as MNHEY and CDR2 as SMNVEV (reference sequence).

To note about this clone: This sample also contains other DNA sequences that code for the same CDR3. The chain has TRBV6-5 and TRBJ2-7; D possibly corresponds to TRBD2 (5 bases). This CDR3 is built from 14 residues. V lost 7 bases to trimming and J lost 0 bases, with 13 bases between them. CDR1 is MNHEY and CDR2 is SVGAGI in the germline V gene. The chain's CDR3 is CASKNKRSSYEQYF. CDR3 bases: TGTGCCAGCAAGAATAAGCGGAGCTCCTACGAGCAGTACTTC.